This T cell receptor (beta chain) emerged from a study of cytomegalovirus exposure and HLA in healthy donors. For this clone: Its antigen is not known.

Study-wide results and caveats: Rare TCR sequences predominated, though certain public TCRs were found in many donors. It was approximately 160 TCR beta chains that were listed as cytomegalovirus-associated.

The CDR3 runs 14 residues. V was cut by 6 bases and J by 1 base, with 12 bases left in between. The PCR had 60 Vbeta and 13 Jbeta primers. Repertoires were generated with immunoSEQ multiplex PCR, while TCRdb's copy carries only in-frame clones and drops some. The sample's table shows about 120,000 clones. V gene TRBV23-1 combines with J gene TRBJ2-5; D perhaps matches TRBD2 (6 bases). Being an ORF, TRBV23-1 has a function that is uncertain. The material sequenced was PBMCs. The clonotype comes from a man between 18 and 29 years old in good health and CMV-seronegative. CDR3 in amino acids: CASSRGEAQETQYF. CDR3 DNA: TGCGCCAGCAGCCGAGGGGAGGCCCAAGAGACCCAGTACTTC.